This TCR beta chain emerged from a study of response to subunit inactivated influenza vaccine. Regarding this clonotype: The antigen remains undetermined.

Each CDR3 protein gets one entry after TCRdb re-called the RT-PCR reads with MiXCR. This repertoire shows approximately 310,000 distinct CDR3 sequences, about a fifth found once; its top ten account for roughly 10%. With 2 bases removed from V and 4 bases from J, the gap between germline ends came to 13 bases. Germline assignment: CDR1 MNHEY and CDR2 SVGAGI. The CDR3 totals 15 residues. General study findings and limits: It was suggested by the authors that few new T cells are recruited by each seasonal influenza vaccination.

This sequence originates from a man between 50 and 69 years old who received an inactivated influenza vaccine. The J gene is TRBJ2-3, the V gene TRBV6-5; D is perhaps TRBD2 (5 bases). The material was PBMCs from blood, obtained 21 months after vaccination. The DNA for the CDR3 is TGTGCCAGCAGTTACCGTCCTTCACTAGCAGATACGCAGTATTTT. Translated, it gives CASSYRPSLADTQYF.